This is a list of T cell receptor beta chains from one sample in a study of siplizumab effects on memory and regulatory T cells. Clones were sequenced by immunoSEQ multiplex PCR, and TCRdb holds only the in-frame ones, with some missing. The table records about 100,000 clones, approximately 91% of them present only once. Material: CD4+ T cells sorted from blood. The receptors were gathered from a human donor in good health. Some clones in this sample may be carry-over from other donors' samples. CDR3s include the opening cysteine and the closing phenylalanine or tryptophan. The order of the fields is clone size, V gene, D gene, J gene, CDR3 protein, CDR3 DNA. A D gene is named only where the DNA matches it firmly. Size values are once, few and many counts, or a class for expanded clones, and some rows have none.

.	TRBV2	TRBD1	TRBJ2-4	CASRGDRGHENIQYF	TGTGCCAGCAGGGGGGACAGGGGGCACGAAAACATTCAGTACTTC
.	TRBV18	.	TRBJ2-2	CASSPQQGPGELFF	TGTGCCAGCTCACCACAACAGGGACCAGGGGAGCTGTTTTTT
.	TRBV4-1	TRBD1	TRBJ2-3	CASSQEDRGTDTQYF	TGCGCCAGCAGCCAAGAGGACAGGGGCACAGATACGCAGTATTTT
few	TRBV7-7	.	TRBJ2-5	CASSLEGSETQYF	TGTGCTAGCAGCTTGGAAGGTTCCGAGACCCAGTACTTC
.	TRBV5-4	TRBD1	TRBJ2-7	CASTTDRGTYEQYF	TGTGCCAGCACGACAGACAGGGGCACCTACGAGCAGTACTTC
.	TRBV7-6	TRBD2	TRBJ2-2	CASSLEASGTGELFF	TGTGCCAGCAGCTTAGAGGCTAGCGGCACCGGGGAGCTGTTTTTT
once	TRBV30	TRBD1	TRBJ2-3	CAWSVQGGTDTQYF	TGTGCCTGGAGTGTACAGGGGGGCACAGATACGCAGTATTTT
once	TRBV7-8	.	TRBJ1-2	CASSLPRGEGYTF	TGTGCCAGCAGCTTACCGCGGGGGGAAGGCTACACCTTC
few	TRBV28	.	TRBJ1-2	CASSLSEPLYGYTF	TGTGCCAGCAGTTTATCGGAACCCCTATATGGCTACACCTTC
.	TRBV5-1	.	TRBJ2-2	CASSLDLVGGELFF	TGCGCCAGCAGCTTGGACCTCGTCGGCGGGGAGCTGTTTTTT
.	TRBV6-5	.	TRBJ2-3	CASGRGSTDTQYF	TGTGCCAGTGGTAGGGGGAGCACAGATACGCAGTATTTT
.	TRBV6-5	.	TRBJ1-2	CASSLGNYGYTF	TGTGCCAGCAGTTTGGGCAACTATGGCTACACCTTC
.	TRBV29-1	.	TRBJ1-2	CSVDPGYGYTF	TGCAGCGTAGACCCAGGGTACGGCTACACCTTC
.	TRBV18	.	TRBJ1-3	CASSPASRSGNTIYF	TGTGCCAGCTCACCCGCTAGTCGCTCTGGAAACACCATATATTTT
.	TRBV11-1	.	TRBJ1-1	CASRALWNTEAFF	TGTGCCAGCAGGGCTCTGTGGAACACTGAAGCTTTCTTT
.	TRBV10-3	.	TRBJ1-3	CAISESRLEWTAGNTIYF	TGTGCCATCAGTGAGTCGAGATTGGAATGGACAGCAGGAAACACCATATATTTT
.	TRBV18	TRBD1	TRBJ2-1	CASSPGTGGYNEQFF	TGTGCCAGCTCACCAGGGACAGGGGGTTACAATGAGCAGTTCTTC
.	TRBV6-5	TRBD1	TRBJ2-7	CASSYQGVYEQYF	TGTGCCAGCAGTTATCAGGGGGTCTACGAGCAGTACTTC
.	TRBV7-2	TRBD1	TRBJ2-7	CASSQALGQSYEQYF	TGTGCCAGCAGCCAAGCTTTGGGACAGTCCTACGAGCAGTACTTC
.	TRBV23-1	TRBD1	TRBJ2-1	CASSRYRDRKPMGQFF	TGCGCCAGCAGTCGATACCGGGACAGAAAACCAATGGGGCAGTTCTTC
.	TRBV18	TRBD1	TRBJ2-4	CASSPRTGAALAKNIQYF	TGTGCCAGCTCACCACGGACAGGGGCCGCCCTAGCCAAAAACATTCAGTACTTC
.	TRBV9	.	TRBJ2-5	CASSVVRGKGGPETQYF	TGTGCCAGCAGCGTAGTTAGGGGAAAGGGAGGTCCAGAGACCCAGTACTTC
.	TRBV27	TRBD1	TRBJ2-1	CASSWGRGQGPGGPYNEQFF	TGTGCCAGCAGTTGGGGGAGGGGACAGGGGCCGGGAGGGCCTTACAATGAGCAGTTCTTC
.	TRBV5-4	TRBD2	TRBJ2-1	CATQPLAGGYEQFF	TGTGCCACCCAGCCGCTAGCGGGAGGGTATGAGCAGTTCTTC
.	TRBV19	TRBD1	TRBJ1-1	CASRRRTGRIGWTEAFF	TGTGCCAGTAGGAGAAGGACAGGTCGAATCGGATGGACTGAAGCTTTCTTT
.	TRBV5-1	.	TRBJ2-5	CASTPGAQGETQYF	TGCGCCAGCACCCCCGGGGCCCAAGGGGAGACCCAGTACTTC
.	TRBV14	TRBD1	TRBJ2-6	CASSQGSGTGLRPGANVLTF	TGTGCCAGCAGCCAAGGATCTGGGACAGGGCTTAGACCTGGGGCCAACGTCCTGACTTTC
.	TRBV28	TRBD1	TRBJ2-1	CASSSYRGYNEQFF	TGTGCCAGCAGTTCTTACAGGGGCTACAATGAGCAGTTCTTC
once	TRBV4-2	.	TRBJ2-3	CASTGRLVTDTQYF	TGTGCCAGCACCGGCCGACTAGTCACAGATACGCAGTATTTT
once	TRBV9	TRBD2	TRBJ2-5	CASSVGNSGNQETQYF	TGTGCCAGCAGCGTTGGGAATAGCGGGAACCAAGAGACCCAGTACTTC
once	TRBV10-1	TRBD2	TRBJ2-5	CASSDRGLAGERETQYF	TGCGCCAGCAGCGATAGGGGACTAGCGGGAGAACGAGAGACCCAGTACTTC
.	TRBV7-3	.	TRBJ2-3	CASSLFYTDTQYF	TGTGCCAGCAGCCTATTCTACACAGATACGCAGTATTTT
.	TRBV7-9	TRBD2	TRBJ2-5	CASSIPGLAIGETQYF	TGTGCCAGCAGCATTCCGGGACTAGCGATCGGAGAGACCCAGTACTTC
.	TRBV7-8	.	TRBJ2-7	CASSLSVQGPTYEQYF	TGTGCCAGCAGCTTATCTGTGCAGGGACCCACCTACGAGCAGTACTTC
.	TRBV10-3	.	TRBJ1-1	CAGGEKNTEAFF	TGTGCCGGCGGGGAGAAAAACACTGAAGCTTTCTTT
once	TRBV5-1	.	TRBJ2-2	CASSLALARNTGELFF	TGCGCCAGCAGCTTGGCTTTAGCGAGAAACACCGGGGAGCTGTTTTTT
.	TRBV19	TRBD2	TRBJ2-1	CASTLGGSRNEQFF	TGTGCCAGTACCCTTGGCGGGAGTAGGAATGAGCAGTTCTTC
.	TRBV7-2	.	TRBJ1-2	CASSSIGRGSLDGYTF	TGTGCCAGCAGCTCAATAGGGCGAGGATCTCTGGATGGCTACACCTTC
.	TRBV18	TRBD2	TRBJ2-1	CASSPPVGSGRSDEQFF	TGTGCCAGCTCACCCCCCGTGGGTAGCGGGAGGAGCGATGAGCAGTTCTTC
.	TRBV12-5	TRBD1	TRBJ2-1	CASGLGTGLVNEQFF	TGTGCTAGTGGTTTGGGGACAGGGTTGGTCAATGAGCAGTTCTTC
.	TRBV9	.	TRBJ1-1	CASSVTWQGTEAFF	TGTGCCAGCAGCGTAACATGGCAGGGAACGGAAGCTTTCTTT
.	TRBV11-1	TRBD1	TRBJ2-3	CASSLWGQGTTDTQYF	TGTGCCAGCAGCTTATGGGGACAGGGGACCACAGATACGCAGTATTTT
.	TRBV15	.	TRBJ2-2	CATSRGGGDGPGELFF	TGTGCCACCAGCAGGGGTGGAGGGGACGGTCCCGGGGAGCTGTTTTTT
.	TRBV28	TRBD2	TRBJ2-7	CASSFHGRDEQYF	TGTGCCAGCAGTTTTCACGGGAGGGACGAGCAGTACTTC
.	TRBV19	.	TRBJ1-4	CASRVLRGASNEKLFF	TGTGCCAGTAGAGTCTTGCGGGGGGCTTCTAATGAAAAACTGTTTTTT
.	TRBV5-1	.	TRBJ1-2	CASSLEGLYGYTF	TGCGCCAGCAGCTTGGAAGGGCTATATGGCTACACCTTC
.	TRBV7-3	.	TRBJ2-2	CASSSGGSTDTGELFF	TGTGCCAGCAGCTCAGGAGGGAGCACGGACACCGGGGAGCTGTTTTTT
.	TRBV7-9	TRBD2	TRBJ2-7	CASTMTSGSYEQYF	TGTGCCAGCACCATGACTAGCGGGTCCTACGAGCAGTACTTC
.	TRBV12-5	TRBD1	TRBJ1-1	CASGLVRIPGEGANTEAFF	TGTGCTAGTGGTTTGGTACGGATCCCTGGGGAGGGGGCGAACACTGAAGCTTTCTTT
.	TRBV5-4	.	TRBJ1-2	CASSFFTDHYGYTF	TGTGCCAGCAGCTTTTTCACAGATCACTATGGCTACACCTTC
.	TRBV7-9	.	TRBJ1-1	CASSLVGSATEAFF	TGTGCCAGCAGCTTAGTGGGATCCGCCACTGAAGCTTTCTTT
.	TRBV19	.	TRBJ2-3	CATSLLLVTDTQYF	TGTGCAACTTCTCTATTATTGGTGACAGATACGCAGTATTTT
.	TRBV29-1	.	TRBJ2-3	CSVADPTDTQYF	TGCAGCGTTGCGGATCCCACAGATACGCAGTATTTT
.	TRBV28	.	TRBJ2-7	CASSGGLGGLTSGPAYEQYF	TGTGCCAGCAGTGGGGGGTTGGGGGGACTCACCAGCGGCCCAGCCTACGAGCAGTACTTC
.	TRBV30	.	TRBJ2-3	CAWSSPMTQYF	TGTGCCTGGAGTTCCCCTATGACGCAGTATTTT
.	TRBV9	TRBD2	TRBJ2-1	CASSEIAGGSYNEQFF	TGTGCCAGCAGCGAAATAGCGGGGGGTTCCTACAATGAGCAGTTCTTC
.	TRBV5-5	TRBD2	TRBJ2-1	CASRREAGNEQFF	TGTGCCAGCAGACGAGAAGCGGGGAATGAGCAGTTCTTC